A selection of T cell receptor beta chains follows, all from one sample in a study of blood T cell repertoires in COVID-19. The assay was immunoSEQ multiplex PCR, and TCRdb's table has in-frame clones only and misses some. This sample yields tens of thousands of clones, of which 65% to 90% are seen a single time; roughly a sixth belongs to the top ten. The sample consisted of peripheral blood. Receptors originate from a man at least 80 years old with active COVID-19. CDR3s include the opening cysteine and the closing phenylalanine or tryptophan. The D gene is left open where the match is weak. Clone size is shown for a subset of rows, as once, few, many or a class of expanded clone.

V	J	size	D	DNA	CDR3
TRBV29-1	TRBJ1-1	.	TRBD1	TGCAGCGCCATGACAGGGTTAGTCACTGAAGCTTTCTTT	CSAMTGLVTEAFF
TRBV27	TRBJ2-1	.	TRBD1	TGTGCCAGCAGTTTATCGGGACAGCTTAGCGTCGGAGCCTACAATGAGCAGTTCTTC	CASSLSGQLSVGAYNEQFF
TRBV28	TRBJ2-7	.	.	TGTGCCAGCAGTACGAGGAGGTTCGAGCAGTACTTC	CASSTRRFEQYF
TRBV18	TRBJ2-2	.	TRBD1	TGTGCCAGCTCATCCTACCGGACAGGGGGCACCGGGGAGCTGTTTTTT	CASSSYRTGGTGELFF
TRBV18	TRBJ1-1	.	TRBD1	TGTGCCAGCTCACCCACGACAGGGTGGAGCACTGAAGCTTTCTTT	CASSPTTGWSTEAFF
TRBV7-3	TRBJ2-5	.	.	TGTGCCAGCAGCCTAGGACATACAGGGTTAGAGACCCAGTACTTC	CASSLGHTGLETQYF
TRBV7-8	TRBJ1-1	few	.	TGTGCCAGCAGCTTAGGAGGGCCCACTGAAGCTTTCTTT	CASSLGGPTEAFF
TRBV13	TRBJ1-2	.	TRBD1	TGTGCCAGCAGCTCGATCCGGGACAGGGGTACGGATGGCTACACCTTC	CASSSIRDRGTDGYTF
TRBV30	TRBJ1-2	few	TRBD1	TGTGCACAGTACGAGGACAGGATCGACTATGGCTACACCTTC	CAQYEDRIDYGYTF
TRBV5-1	TRBJ2-5	few	.	TGCGCCAGCAGCTTAGACAGCCTCCAAGAGACCCAGTACTTC	CASSLDSLQETQYF
TRBV7-8	TRBJ2-1	.	.	TGTGCCAGCAGCGCGTCCGGGACTTCTTACAATGAGCAGTTCTTC	CASSASGTSYNEQFF
TRBV2	TRBJ2-3	once	TRBD2	TGTGCCAGAGGGGCGGGACTAGCGGGAAGCACAGATACGCAGTATTTT	CARGAGLAGSTDTQYF
TRBV7-8	TRBJ1-1	.	TRBD1	TGTGCCAGCAGCTTTCGAGACAGGGGGGGAAAAGCTTTCTTT	CASSFRDRGGKAFF
TRBV9	TRBJ1-5	.	TRBD1	TGTGCCAGCACGATAGGACAGGCTGGGGACCAGCCCCAGCATTTT	CASTIGQAGDQPQHF
TRBV24-1	TRBJ2-1	.	TRBD2	TGTGCCACCAGTGTTATCGGGGAGGGTAGGAATGAGCAGTTCTTC	CATSVIGEGRNEQFF
TRBV28	TRBJ2-5	.	.	TGTGCCAGCAGTTTTTCCCGACCTTGGACAGCACAAGAGACCCAGTACTTC	CASSFSRPWTAQETQYF
TRBV5-6	TRBJ1-4	.	TRBD1	TGTGCCAGCAGCTTAACAGGGGGCGAGGCGACTAATGAAAAACTGTTTTTT	CASSLTGGEATNEKLFF
TRBV2	TRBJ2-3	.	.	TGTGCCAGCAGGAATACAGGGTTACGCACAGATACGCAGTATTTT	CASRNTGLRTDTQYF
TRBV7-9	TRBJ2-1	.	.	TGTGCCAGCAGCTTAAGTACAGGGTGGCGGTCTGGTGAGCAGTTCTTC	CASSLSTGWRSGEQFF
TRBV19	TRBJ2-1	.	TRBD2	TGTGCCAGTAGTGTAAGGACTAGTGACAATGAGCAGTTCTTC	CASSVRTSDNEQFF
TRBV5-6	TRBJ1-2	.	TRBD1	TGTGCCAGCTATACAGCGAGGAGTCGGGGCCCAGGGGGTCCCTATGGCTACACCTTC	CASYTARSRGPGGPYGYTF
TRBV6-6	TRBJ2-2	few	TRBD2	TGTGCCTCCGGGCTAGCGGGAGGCTTACGCACCGGGGAGCTGTTTTTT	CASGLAGGLRTGELFF
TRBV7-9	TRBJ2-2	few	.	TGTGCCAGCAGCTTAGTCGTGAGTGGCGGGGAGCTGTTTTTT	CASSLVVSGGELFF
TRBV7-8	TRBJ2-5	.	TRBD1	TGTGCCAGCAGCCCCCGGACAGGATTGGAGACCCAGTACTTC	CASSPRTGLETQYF
TRBV19	TRBJ1-2	.	.	TGTGCCAGTAGTCATCAGGGTCCCAACTATGGCTACACCTTC	CASSHQGPNYGYTF
TRBV27	TRBJ1-3	.	.	TGTGCCAGCAGTTTAAGCAGGGGCGGAAACACCATATATTTT	CASSLSRGGNTIYF
TRBV7-2	TRBJ2-3	few	TRBD2	TGTGCCAGCAGCTTAGGTTGGCGGGGGAGCACAGATACGCAGTATTTT	CASSLGWRGSTDTQYF
TRBV5-4	TRBJ2-3	.	TRBD2	TGTGCCAGCAGCTTGGGAGCGGGGGAACTTCACAATACGCAGTATTTT	CASSLGAGELHNTQYF
TRBV5-1	TRBJ1-6	.	.	TGCGCCAGCAGCTTGAGCGATAATTCACCCCTCCACTTT	CASSLSDNSPLHF
TRBV7-2	TRBJ1-3	.	.	TGTGCCAGCAGCGCAATGAACGGGAACTCTGGAAACACCATATATTTT	CASSAMNGNSGNTIYF
TRBV24-1	TRBJ2-1	.	TRBD2	TGTGCCACCAGTGATTCCCTAGCGGGAGGAGGCAATGAGCAGTTCTTC	CATSDSLAGGGNEQFF
TRBV5-6	TRBJ1-4	.	TRBD1	TGTGCCAGCAGCTGGCAACCGGGACAGGGCTCTGAAAAACTGTTTTTT	CASSWQPGQGSEKLFF
TRBV5-1	TRBJ2-5	.	.	TGCGCCAGCAGCTTGGGGACTTTTCAAGAGACCCAGTACTTC	CASSLGTFQETQYF
TRBV4-2	TRBJ2-3	.	TRBD2	TGTGCCAGCAGCCCGGGGACTAGCGGGGGCACAGATACGCAGTATTTT	CASSPGTSGGTDTQYF
TRBV5-1	TRBJ2-7	.	TRBD1	TGCGCCAGCAGCTTGGCCCCAGGGGGCTACGAGCAGTACTTC	CASSLAPGGYEQYF
TRBV18	TRBJ2-5	.	.	TGTGCCAGCTCACGCGACTCGGGTAGAAAAGAGACCCAGTACTTC	CASSRDSGRKETQYF
TRBV7-2	TRBJ1-5	.	.	TGTGCCAGCCAGAGCGCGACTAGCAATCAGCCCCAGCATTTT	CASQSATSNQPQHF
TRBV10-3	TRBJ2-1	.	.	TGTGCCATCAACCGGGAGTACTCCTACAATGAGCAGTTCTTC	CAINREYSYNEQFF
TRBV5-1	TRBJ2-7	.	TRBD1	TGCGCCAGCAGCTTGGCCAGGGACAGAACTTACGAGCAGTACTTC	CASSLARDRTYEQYF
TRBV30	TRBJ2-2	.	.	TGTGCCTGGGCTGGGGGACTGAACACCGGGGAGCTGTTTTTT	CAWAGGLNTGELFF
TRBV15	TRBJ1-6	.	.	TGTGCCACCAGCAGAGATAGTCAGGGGAACTCACCCCTCCACTTT	CATSRDSQGNSPLHF
TRBV7-2	TRBJ1-3	.	TRBD1	TGTGCCAGCAGCTTCGGACAGGGGAGCGGAAACACCATATATTTT	CASSFGQGSGNTIYF
TRBV12-3/TRBV12-4	TRBJ2-5	few	TRBD2	TGTGCCAGCTCCTCGGGAGGGGTATACCAGTACTTC	CASSSGGVYQYF
TRBV7-9	TRBJ1-4	.	.	TGTGCCAGCAGCTTATCCTCAGCAACTAATGAAAAACTGTTTTTT	CASSLSSATNEKLFF
TRBV15	TRBJ1-2	.	.	TGTGCCACCAGCAGAAACCGACTGCCGTTTGGCTACACCTTC	CATSRNRLPFGYTF
TRBV6-5	TRBJ2-3	once	.	TGTGCCAGCAGTTACCATTGGGCAAGTAGTACAGATACGCAGTATTTT	CASSYHWASSTDTQYF
TRBV2	TRBJ2-7	.	TRBD2	TGTGCCAGCAGTTCGACTAGCGGGAGGGCCGAATACGAGCAGTACTTC	CASSSTSGRAEYEQYF
TRBV13	TRBJ2-5	.	.	TGTGCCAGCAGCCCCCGGACGGAGGGGAGCAAGACCCAGTACTTC	CASSPRTEGSKTQYF
TRBV19	TRBJ2-3	once	.	TGTGCCAGTAGTGGTGGACCCCAGAGGGACACAGATACGCAGTATTTT	CASSGGPQRDTDTQYF
TRBV5-5	TRBJ1-5	.	.	TGTGCCAGCAGCTTAAAAGGGGGTAGCAATCAGCCCCAGCATTTT	CASSLKGGSNQPQHF
TRBV6-5	TRBJ2-6	.	.	TGTGCCAGCAGATCAGGGGCCAACGTCCTGACTTTC	CASRSGANVLTF
TRBV21-1	TRBJ1-1	few	.	TGTGCCAGCAGCAAAGAATCGCACAGGGTGAACACTGAAGCTTTCTTT	CASSKESHRVNTEAFF
TRBV3-1/TRBV3-2	TRBJ2-3	.	.	TGTGCCAGCAGCCCAAATAGGGCGGGCAAAACCACTAGCACAGATACGCAGTATTTT	CASSPNRAGKTTSTDTQYF
TRBV28	TRBJ1-5	.	.	TGTGCCAGCAGAAAAGGCGGAGGGGGCAATCAGCCCCAGCATTTT	CASRKGGGGNQPQHF
TRBV5-4	TRBJ1-4	.	.	TGTGCCAGCAGCTTCGGGGCAACTAATGAAAAACTGTTTTTT	CASSFGATNEKLFF